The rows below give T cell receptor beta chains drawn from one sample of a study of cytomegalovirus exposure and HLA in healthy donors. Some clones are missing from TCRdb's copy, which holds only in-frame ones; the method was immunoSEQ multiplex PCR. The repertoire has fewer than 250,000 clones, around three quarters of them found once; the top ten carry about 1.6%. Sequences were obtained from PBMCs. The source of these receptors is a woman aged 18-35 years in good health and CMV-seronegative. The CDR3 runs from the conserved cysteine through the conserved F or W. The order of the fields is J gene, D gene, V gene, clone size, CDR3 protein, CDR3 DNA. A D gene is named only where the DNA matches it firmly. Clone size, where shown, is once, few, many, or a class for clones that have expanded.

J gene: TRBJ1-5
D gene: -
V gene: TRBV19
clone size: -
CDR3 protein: CASSSSGISNQPQHF
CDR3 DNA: TGTGCCAGTAGTAGTTCGGGAATTAGCAATCAGCCCCAGCATTTT

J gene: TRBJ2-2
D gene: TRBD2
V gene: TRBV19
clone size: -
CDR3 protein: CASSIDRLAGPNTGELFF
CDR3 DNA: TGTGCCAGTAGTATAGACAGACTAGCGGGCCCTAACACCGGGGAGCTGTTTTTT

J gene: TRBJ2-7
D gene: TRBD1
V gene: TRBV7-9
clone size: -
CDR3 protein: CASSLDAPGQVRYEQYF
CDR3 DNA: TGTGCCAGCAGCTTAGATGCCCCGGGACAGGTGAGATACGAGCAGTACTTC

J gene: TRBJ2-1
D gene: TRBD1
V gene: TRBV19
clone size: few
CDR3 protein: CASKPRTGYNEQFF
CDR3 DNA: TGTGCCAGCAAACCACGGACAGGCTACAATGAGCAGTTCTTC

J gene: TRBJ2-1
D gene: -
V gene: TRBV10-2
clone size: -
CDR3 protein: CASGRKQVWDEQFF
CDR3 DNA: TGCGCCAGCGGGAGGAAGCAAGTTTGGGATGAGCAGTTCTTC

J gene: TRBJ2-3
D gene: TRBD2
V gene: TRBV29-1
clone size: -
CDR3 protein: CSSRLAGVTDTQYF
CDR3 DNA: TGCAGCTCCCGACTAGCGGGAGTCACAGATACGCAGTATTTT

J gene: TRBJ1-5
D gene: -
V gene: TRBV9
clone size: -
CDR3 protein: CASSVGWGGLQPQHF
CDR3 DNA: TGTGCCAGCAGCGTAGGCTGGGGGGGGCTTCAGCCCCAGCATTTT

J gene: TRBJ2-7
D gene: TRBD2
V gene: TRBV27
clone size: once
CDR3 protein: CASSPHAASGSEQYF
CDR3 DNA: TGTGCCAGCAGTCCCCACGCAGCTAGCGGGAGCGAGCAGTACTTC

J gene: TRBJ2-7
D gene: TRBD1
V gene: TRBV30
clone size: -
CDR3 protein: CAGDRGQFYEQYF
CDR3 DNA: TGTGCCGGAGACAGGGGGCAGTTCTACGAGCAGTACTTC

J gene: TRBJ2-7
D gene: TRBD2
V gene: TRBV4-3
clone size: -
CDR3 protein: CASSHLAGTLQYF
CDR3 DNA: TGCGCCAGCAGCCACCTAGCGGGAACTTTGCAGTACTTC

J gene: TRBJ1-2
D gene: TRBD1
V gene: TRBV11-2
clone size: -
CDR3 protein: CASSYGQALTNYGYTF
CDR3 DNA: TGTGCCAGCAGCTACGGACAGGCTTTGACTAACTATGGCTACACCTTC